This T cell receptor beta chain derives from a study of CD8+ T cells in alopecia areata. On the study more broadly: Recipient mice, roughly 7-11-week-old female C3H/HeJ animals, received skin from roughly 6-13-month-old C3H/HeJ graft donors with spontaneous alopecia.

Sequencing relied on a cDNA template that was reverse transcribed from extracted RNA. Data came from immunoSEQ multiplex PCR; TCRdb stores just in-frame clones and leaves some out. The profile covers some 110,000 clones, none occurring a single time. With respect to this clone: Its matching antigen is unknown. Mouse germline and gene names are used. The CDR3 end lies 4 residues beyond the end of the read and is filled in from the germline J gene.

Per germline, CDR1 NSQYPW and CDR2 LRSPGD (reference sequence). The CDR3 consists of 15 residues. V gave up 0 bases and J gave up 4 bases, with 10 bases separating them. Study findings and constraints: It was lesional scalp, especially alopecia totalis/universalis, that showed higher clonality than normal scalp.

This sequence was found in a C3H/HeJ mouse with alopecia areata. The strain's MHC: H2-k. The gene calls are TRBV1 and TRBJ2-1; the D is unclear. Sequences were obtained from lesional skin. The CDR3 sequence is CTCSADLQKYAEQFF. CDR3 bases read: TGCACCTGCAGTGCAGACCTACAGAAATATGCT.